The clone carrying this T cell receptor (beta chain) was counted at least ten times. This CDR3 comprises 14 residues. Germline CDR1 LNHDA, CDR2 SQIVND (reference sequence). J lost 5 bases, V lost 3 bases, and 3 bases had no gene match. These data come from a study of cytomegalovirus exposure and HLA in healthy donors. Healthy donors of bone marrow made up the group. Although they were nominally healthy when sampled, donors likely had unrecorded immune exposures. The PCR was carried out with 60 Vbeta primers and 13 Jbeta primers. Clones were read by immunoSEQ multiplex PCR, and TCRdb kept only the in-frame ones, dropping some. This table has 140,000 to 150,000 clones, roughly 82% appearing once.

The sequencing input was PBMCs. This clonotype originated in a man in his thirties or forties in good health and CMV-seronegative. V usage is TRBV19 and J usage is TRBJ2-7; 11 bases are a match to TRBD2. DNA of the CDR3: TGTGCCAGTAGTATGACTAGCGGGATCGACGAGCAGTACTTC. Translation: CASSMTSGIDEQYF.